Each of the 3 T cell receptor beta chains below was sequenced from the same sample in a study of cytomegalovirus exposure and HLA in healthy donors. The PCR used 60 Vbeta and 13 Jbeta primers. TCRdb's copy holds only in-frame clones and misses some; the assay was immunoSEQ multiplex PCR. The data contain 120,000 to 150,000 clones, approximately 79% of them singletons. The specimen was PBMCs. These receptors all come from a female donor in good health and CMV-seronegative.

The V gene is TRBV29-1, the J gene TRBJ2-1; tentative D call: TRBD2 (5 bases). Per germline, CDR1 SQVTM and CDR2 ANQGSEA. The CDR3 is made up of 15 amino acids. V was shortened by 1 base and J by 0 bases, with 10 bases between the two germline ends. DNA for the CDR3: TGCAGCGTTGAAGTGGGAGACCGCTCCTACAATGAGCAGTTCTTC. Its protein product is CSVEVGDRSYNEQFF.

V usage is TRBV27 and J usage is TRBJ1-2; D call uncertain. With 3 bases removed from V and 4 bases from J, the gap between germline ends came to 18 bases. The V gene's germline CDR1 is MNHEY and CDR2 SMNVEV (reference sequence). This CDR3 has 16 amino acids. The CDR3 spells CASSFSPGEVRYGYTF. CDR3 nucleotide sequence: TGTGCCAGCAGTTTCTCCCCCGGGGAGGTCCGCTATGGCTACACCTTC.

The CDR3 sequence is CASSVTGAGTGELFF. In DNA, the CDR3 is TGTGCCAGCAGTGTGACAGGGGCAGGCACCGGGGAGCTGTTTTTT. V gene TRBV7-3 combines with J gene TRBJ2-2, with TRBD1 matching over 8 bases. CDR1 and CDR2 from the germline V gene are SGHTA and FQGTGA. Trimming removed 6 bases from V and 4 bases from J; junction bases left unmatched: 7. This CDR3 has 15 residues.